The 26 T cell receptor beta chains listed next were all sequenced from one sample in a study of blood T cell repertoires in COVID-19. Sequencing was performed with immunoSEQ multiplex PCR; in TCRdb, only in-frame clones are kept and a portion is missing. This repertoire shows roughly 77,000 clones, 76% found once; its top ten account for around 14%. What was sequenced was peripheral blood. All receptors derive from a man aged 55 to 70 with COVID-19, enrolled during active disease.

This chain joins TRBV25-1 and TRBJ2-2, with D possibly being TRBD2 (5 bases). V lost 1 base and J lost 2, with 8 bases in between. Germline V gives CDR1 MGHDK, CDR2 SYGVNS. CDR3 length: 15 residues. CDR3 sequence: CASSEWRINTGELFF. CDR3 nucleotide sequence: TGTGCCAGCAGTGAATGGAGGATAAACACCGGGGAGCTGTTTTTT. The full variable domain, completed using reference TRBV25-1 and TRBJ2-2, is EADIYQTPRYLVIGTGKKITLECSQTMGHDKMYWYQQDPGMELHLIHYSYGVNSTEKGDLSSESTVSRIRTEHFPLTLESARPSHTSQYLCASSEWRINTGELFFGEGSRLTVL.

The chain joins TRBV11-3 to TRBJ2-3; weak D call: TRBD2 (6 bases). V lost 4 bases and J lost 2, with 19 bases in between. Germline values: CDR1 SGHNT, CDR2 YENEEA. The CDR3 totals 17 residues. The CDR3 region has the DNA TGTGCCAGCAGCTCGCGCCGGGACTCCACCCTCACAGATACGCAGTATTTT. Translating gives CASSSRRDSTLTDTQYF.

Regarding this clone: Other DNA sequences in this specimen translate into the identical CDR3. This chain links TRBV3-1 (or the pseudogene TRBV3-2) with TRBJ1-2, with 10 bases lining up with TRBD1. Germline values: CDR1 LGHDT, CDR2 YNNKEL (reference sequence). V gave up 3 bases and J gave up 6 bases; unmatched junction bases: 1. The CDR3 spans 13 residues. CDR3 region: CASSHGTGDGYTF. The DNA for the CDR3 is TGTGCCAGCAGCCACGGGACAGGGGATGGCTACACCTTC.

The chain has TRBV19 and TRBJ1-3; the D gene is possibly TRBD1 (5 bases). The V gene lost 5 bases and the J gene lost 4 bases, with 9 bases spanning the gap. Germline CDR1 LNHDA, CDR2 SQIVND (reference sequence). The CDR3 runs 13 residues. The CDR3 DNA sequence: TGTGCCAGTAGTCCGCGACAGGGAAACACCATATATTTT. Amino acid sequence: CASSPRQGNTIYF.

This chain uses TRBV12-3 or TRBV12-4 with TRBJ1-5; D may be TRBD1 (6 bases). There are 13 residues in the CDR3. V shed 4 bases and J shed 4 bases, with 8 bases lying between them. CDR3 in DNA: TGTGCCAGCAGTTACGACAGGAATCAGCCCCAGCATTTT. Its protein product is CASSYDRNQPQHF.

This chain joins TRBV7-9 and TRBJ1-1; 7 nucleotides align to TRBD1. The CDR3 has 15 amino acids. With V trimmed by 5 bases and J by 3 bases, 9 bases remained unmatched. CDR1 SEHNR and CDR2 FQNEAQ come from the germline V gene (reference sequence). The CDR3 DNA reads as TGTGCCAGCAGCAGAGTGACAGGGTGGGACACTGAAGCTTTCTTT. The encoded protein is CASSRVTGWDTEAFF. Filled out from reference TRBV7-9 and TRBJ1-1, the complete variable domain reads DTGVSQNPRHKITKRGQNVTFRCDPISEHNRLYWYRQTLGQGPEFLTYFQNEAQLEKSRLLSDRFSAERPKGSFSTLEIQRTEQGDSAMYLCASSRVTGWDTEAFFGQGTRLTVV.

V is TRBV5-6 and J is TRBJ2-3; D is undetermined. Germline assignment: CDR1 SGHDT and CDR2 YYEEEE. The CDR3 loop spans 11 amino acids. Deletions cut 4 bases from V and 5 bases from J, with 5 bases between. The CDR3 sequence: CASSLRDTQYF. CDR3 bases: TGTGCCAGCAGCCTGCGAGATACGCAGTATTTT.

V gene TRBV28 combines with J gene TRBJ2-5; tentative D call: TRBD1 (6 bases). Deletions cut 6 bases from V and 3 bases from J, with 11 bases between. This CDR3 has 13 amino acids. From germline, CDR1 is MDHEN and CDR2 SYDVKM. The CDR3 sequence is CASRQQGEETQYF. In DNA, the CDR3 is TGTGCCAGCAGGCAACAGGGCGAAGAGACCCAGTACTTC.

This chain uses TRBV11-3 with TRBJ2-2, with TRBD1 matching 9 bases. CDR3 size: 15 residues. Trimming removed 1 base from V and 6 bases from J; junction bases left unmatched: 3. CDR1 SGHNT and CDR2 YENEEA come from the germline V gene. As DNA, the CDR3 is TGTGCCAGCAGCTTAGGACAGGGGGTCGCCGGGGAGCTGTTTTTT. Its translation is CASSLGQGVAGELFF.

The chain joins TRBV28 to TRBJ2-1; TRBD1 is a possible D gene (6 bases). The CDR3 covers 16 residues. In germline, CDR1 is MDHEN, CDR2 SYDVKM. V was shortened by 11 bases and J by 3 bases, with 23 bases between the two germline ends. The CDR3: CASSPRDIYLYNEQFF. As DNA, the CDR3 is TGTGCCTCTAGCCCCCGGGACATCTACCTCTACAATGAGCAGTTCTTC.

The count of this clone is one. This chain joins TRBV7-6 and TRBJ2-5; D perhaps matches TRBD1 (5 bases). Between the trimmed V and J ends, which lost 3 bases and 4 bases, there was a span of 12 bases. Germline V gene lookup returns CDR1 SGHVS and CDR2 FNYEAQ. This CDR3 contains 14 residues. The CDR3, as DNA: TGTGCCAGCAGCTTGGGGCAGGGCTTAGAGACCCAGTACTTC. Its protein product is CASSLGQGLETQYF.

V and J are TRBV21-1 and TRBJ2-2; the DNA was not compared with TRBD2, the D call given in the table. TRBV21-1 is labeled a pseudogene. CDR3 length: 17 amino acids. In DNA form, the CDR3 reads TGTGCCAGCAGCAAATCTGCAGCGGGGGGCGGAACCGGGGAGCTGTTTTTT. Translated, it gives CASSKSAAGGGTGELFF.

This clone appeared once. The chain carries TRBV24-1 and TRBJ2-2; tentative D call: TRBD2 (5 bases). Germline V CDR1 and CDR2: KGHDR, SFDVKD. Trimming pared 9 bases from V and 5 bases from J, leaving 27 bases between. The CDR3 sequence is 18 residues long. Here the CDR3 reads CATGLTVTQSGRTGELFF. The CDR3 bases are TGTGCCACCGGATTAACGGTCACGCAGTCTGGGAGAACCGGGGAGCTGTTTTTT.

The chain has TRBV6-5 and TRBJ1-2; possible D gene TRBD1, 5 bases. The germline V and J ends were trimmed by 5 bases and 6 bases, with 19 bases remaining between them. The CDR3 runs 15 residues. CDR1 is MNHEY and CDR2 is SVGAGI in the germline V gene. The CDR3: CASSHRTPGSDGYTF. The CDR3 coding sequence is TGTGCCAGCAGTCATAGAACACCAGGGTCCGATGGCTACACCTTC.

The chain uses TRBV11-3 and TRBJ2-7; 7 bases are shared with TRBD2. Losses at the gene ends were 1 base for V and 0 bases for J; bases not matched to a gene: 6. Germline V gene data show CDR1 as SGHNT and CDR2 as YENEEA. The CDR3 runs to 16 residues. The CDR3 region is CASSLVSGGGSYEQYF. CDR3 nucleotide sequence: TGTGCCAGCAGCTTAGTTTCGGGGGGAGGCTCCTACGAGCAGTACTTC. Combining the CDR3 with reference TRBV11-3 and TRBJ2-7 gives the whole variable domain EAGVVQSPRYKIIEKKQPVAFWCNPISGHNTLYWYLQNLGQGPELLIRYENEEAVDDSQLPKDRFSAERLKGVDSTLKIQPAELGDSAVYLCASSLVSGGGSYEQYFGPGTRLTVT.

The chain couples TRBV28 to TRBJ2-1; 7 bases are a match to TRBD2. The V gene end was trimmed by 5 bases and the J gene end by 8 bases; junction bases not matched to a gene: 6. CDR3 length equals 13 residues. CDR1 MDHEN and CDR2 SYDVKM come from the germline V gene. The CDR3 DNA is TGTGCCAGCAGTATGGCGGGAGTCCATGAGCAGTTCTTC. This codes for CASSMAGVHEQFF.

The chain is built from TRBV4-1 and TRBJ1-4; D perhaps matches TRBD1 (5 bases). Germline CDR1 and CDR2: MGHRA and YSYEKL. Trimming removed 1 base from V and 3 bases from J, with 9 bases in between. The CDR3 consists of 15 residues. CDR3 region: CASSQGGSANEKLFF. Written as DNA, the CDR3 is TGCGCCAGCAGCCAAGGGGGCTCTGCTAATGAAAAACTGTTTTTT.

This chain uses TRBV12-3 or TRBV12-4 with TRBJ1-2, with unresolved D. Trimming removed 3 bases at V and 7 bases at J, with 9 bases between. This CDR3 is built from 12 residues. CDR3 amino acids: CASSFGQSGYTF. The CDR3 DNA follows: TGTGCCAGCAGTTTTGGGCAGTCTGGCTACACCTTC.

The chain carries TRBV5-1 and TRBJ2-4; weak D call: TRBD1 (5 bases). The length of the CDR3 is 16 residues. The germline gives CDR1 SGHRS, CDR2 YFSETQ. Trimming pared 0 bases from V and 1 base from J, leaving 11 bases between. The DNA of the CDR3 is TGCGCCAGCAGCTTGGGGACCTCAGGGGCCAAAAACATTCAGTACTTC. Amino acid sequence: CASSLGTSGAKNIQYF.

The rearrangement joins TRBV27 to TRBJ2-2; D not certain. The V end was cut by 4 bases, the J end by 6 bases, with 18 bases between. The CDR3 length is 16 residues. The germline V gene encodes CDR1 MNHEY and CDR2 SMNVEV (reference sequence). CDR3 protein: CASSSWVPEVSGELFF. The CDR3 nucleotides read TGTGCCAGCAGTTCATGGGTCCCCGAGGTGTCCGGGGAGCTGTTTTTT.

The genes are TRBV6-6 and TRBJ2-7; D is perhaps TRBD1 (6 bases). Germline V gives CDR1 MNHNY, CDR2 SVGAGI (reference sequence). CDR3 length equals 12 residues. V lost 6 bases and J 0 bases, leaving 6 bases between the germline ends. This CDR3 is CASRGGSYEQYF. DNA of the CDR3: TGTGCCAGCAGAGGGGGCTCCTACGAGCAGTACTTC.

V gene TRBV6-5 combines with J gene TRBJ1-1; 8 bases agree with TRBD1. Germline trimming cut 7 bases from V and 7 bases from J; bases unmatched to any gene: 8. The CDR3 sequence is 13 residues long. CDR1 MNHEY and CDR2 SVGAGI come from the germline V gene. The CDR3 region has the DNA TGTGCCAGCAACTCTCGACAGGGGCATGAAGCTTTCTTT. This codes for CASNSRQGHEAFF.

This sequence joins TRBV2 and TRBJ2-3; TRBD1 matches 9 bases. Trimming took 6 bases from V and 3 from J; bases not matched to a gene: 4. In germline, CDR1 is SNHLY, CDR2 FYNNEI. This CDR3 spans 14 amino acids. The CDR3 loop reads CASSSGTGTDTQYF. CDR3 bases: TGTGCCAGCAGCTCCGGGACAGGGACAGATACGCAGTATTTT.

This clone turned up a few times. The same CDR3 can be traced to other DNA sequences in this sample. This chain links TRBV6-5 with TRBJ2-2, with D possibly TRBD2 on 6 matching bases. Germline V gives CDR1 MNHEY, CDR2 SVGAGI. V lost 0 bases and J 4 bases, leaving 9 bases between the germline ends. This CDR3 has 15 amino acids. In DNA, the CDR3 is TGTGCCAGCAGTTACTCGACCGGGGGCACCGGGGAGCTGTTTTTT. As protein: CASSYSTGGTGELFF.

The DNA of the CDR3 is TGTGCCAGCAGCCCGAACTACAATCAGCCCCAGCATTTT. It specifies CASSPNYNQPQHF. The chain couples TRBV11-2 to TRBJ1-5; no reliable D call. CDR3 length: 13 amino acids. V gave up 5 bases and J gave up 3 bases, with 8 bases separating them. Germline assignment: CDR1 SGHAT and CDR2 FQNNGV.

The V call is TRBV18, the J call TRBJ2-7; 7 bases line up with TRBD1. The CDR3 has 14 residues. The germline V gene has CDR1 KGHSH and CDR2 LQKENI. The ends lost 5 bases at V and 4 bases at J; junction bases unmatched: 8. In DNA form, the CDR3 reads TGTGCCAGCTCATCCGGGACAGAGTCGTACGAGCAGTACTTC. This sequence encodes CASSSGTESYEQYF. The whole variable domain, filled in from reference TRBV18 and TRBJ2-7, reads NAGVMQNPRHLVRRRGQEARLRCSPMKGHSHVYWYRQLPEEGLKFMVYLQKENIIDESGMPKERFSAEFPKEGPSILRIQQVVRGDSAAYFCASSSGTESYEQYFGPGTRLTVT.